This T cell receptor beta chain originates from a study of T cell responses to AZD1222 COVID-19 vaccine. Some clones are missing from TCRdb's copy, which holds only in-frame ones; the method was immunoSEQ multiplex PCR. The sample holds some 80,000 clones, about 87% seen once. The study, taken as a whole, reports: Spike-specific TCR depth and breadth grew after two AZD1222 doses.

Trimming shortened V by 4 bases and J by 4 bases, and 10 bases separated the two germline ends. Germline CDR1 MNHEY, CDR2 SVGAGI. The CDR3 contains 13 residues. Turning to this clone: What it recognizes is unknown.

The sample in question was peripheral blood, obtained 28 days after the second dose of the MenACWY control vaccine. The chain has TRBV6-5 and TRBJ1-2, with unresolved D. The sequence derives from an adult who received the MenACWY meningococcal vaccine as a control. CDR3 amino acids: CASSSPSLYGYTF. CDR3 DNA: TGTGCCAGCAGTTCACCGAGCCTCTATGGCTACACCTTC.